What follows describes a single T cell receptor beta chain. This clone is a singleton in its sample. Its antigen is currently not known. There are no base qualities to consult, and no much larger clone falls within one base. One collaborating source in Seattle enrolled patients while the patients were actively infected and followed the patients over time throughout the course of disease. Collaborating institutions collected whole blood in K2EDTA tubes following their own protocols. For TCRbeta analysis, collaborator samples were shipped as frozen whole blood, as isolated PBMCs, or as DNA extracted from either sample type. Looking up the germline V gene (reference sequence) yields CDR1 DFQATT and CDR2 SNEGSKA. Spanning cysteine to phenylalanine, the CDR3 consists of 20 amino acids. The only DNA kept is the CDR3, 60 bases in frame from the first base. Trimming accounts for 3 bases at V and 2 bases at J, while the number of junction bases matched to no gene is 20.

These data come from a study of blood T cell repertoires in COVID-19 (dated by TCRdb to 2020 to 2022). Looking at the study overall: Collaborator samples came from the United States, Italy and Spain and covered acute and convalescent phases of COVID-19. Where HLA class I and class II types were available, the types were taken from metadata supplied by the sample provider, not from assay-based typing. Subjects who had been exposed to COVID-19, were actively infected with it, or had recovered from it provided the deeply sampled blood TCRbeta repertoires that made up the dataset. Sample metadata almost always included a de-identified subject ID, COVID-19 status, age in years and sex. The repertoires were released in a freely available public database meant as a resource for research on the immune response to SARS-CoV-2. The material from the prospective study consisted of cDNA or gDNA derived from T cells, B-cell-depleted T cells, or PBMCs. Samples were obtained from the ongoing ImmuneRACE study (first 160 participants) and from 1,254 subjects provided by 6 global collaborators.

The immunoSEQ Assay, a bias-controlled multiplex PCR, was used to amplify TCRbeta CDR3 regions from genomic DNA. The paper's processing steps were these. The number of nucleated cells in each sample was estimated from the amplification of reference gene primers within the assay. Sequence reads were collapsed and filtered to measure the absolute abundance of every unique TCRbeta CDR3 rearrangement. For each sample, productive Simpson clonality was calculated by taking the square root of Simpson's diversity index across productive rearrangements. TCRdb mirrors the immuneACCESS table, restricted to in-frame sequences. Some clones are absent from its copies; in checked studies, under half trace to an unresolved V gene, and the reason for the others is unknown. Clone size and the V and J calls come from that table; the DNA yielded D and trimming. The sample data list 350,000 to 400,000 clones, and 80% to 90% of these were observed just once. Around 2.8% of the sample belongs to the ten largest clones.

Overall study outcomes, separate from this receptor: The quantity of clinical and demographic metadata differed by source and by participant and was supplied without curation.

Recombination connected TRBV20-1 to TRBJ2-3; TRBD2 agrees with 10 junctional bases. The sample taken for sequencing was peripheral blood. This receptor was taken from a woman in her 30s with COVID-19, enrolled during active disease. The DNA sequence reads TGCAGTGCTAGTCCGCCGCCAAGCGGGAGGGCCGGGAGCACCACAGATACGCAGTATTTT. It specifies CSASPPPSGRAGSTTDTQYF.